This TCR beta chain was found in a study of T cell responses to AZD1222 COVID-19 vaccine. The CDR3 loop spans 13 amino acids. V lost 2 bases and J 7 bases, leaving 8 bases between the germline ends. Per the germline V gene, CDR1 is MGHRA and CDR2 is YSYEKL. Sequencing used immunoSEQ multiplex PCR; TCRdb keeps in-frame clones, though not all of them. The sample yields about 140,000 clones, 85% to 95% seen once. This TCR derives from an adult who received the AZD1222 COVID-19 vaccine. The chain joins TRBV4-1 to TRBJ1-4; D not resolved. Sequenced material: peripheral blood, taken 28 days after the second AZD1222 dose. The CDR3 reads CASSQFRGEKLFF. The CDR3, as DNA: TGCGCCAGCAGCCAATTCCGGGGTGAAAAACTGTTTTTT.